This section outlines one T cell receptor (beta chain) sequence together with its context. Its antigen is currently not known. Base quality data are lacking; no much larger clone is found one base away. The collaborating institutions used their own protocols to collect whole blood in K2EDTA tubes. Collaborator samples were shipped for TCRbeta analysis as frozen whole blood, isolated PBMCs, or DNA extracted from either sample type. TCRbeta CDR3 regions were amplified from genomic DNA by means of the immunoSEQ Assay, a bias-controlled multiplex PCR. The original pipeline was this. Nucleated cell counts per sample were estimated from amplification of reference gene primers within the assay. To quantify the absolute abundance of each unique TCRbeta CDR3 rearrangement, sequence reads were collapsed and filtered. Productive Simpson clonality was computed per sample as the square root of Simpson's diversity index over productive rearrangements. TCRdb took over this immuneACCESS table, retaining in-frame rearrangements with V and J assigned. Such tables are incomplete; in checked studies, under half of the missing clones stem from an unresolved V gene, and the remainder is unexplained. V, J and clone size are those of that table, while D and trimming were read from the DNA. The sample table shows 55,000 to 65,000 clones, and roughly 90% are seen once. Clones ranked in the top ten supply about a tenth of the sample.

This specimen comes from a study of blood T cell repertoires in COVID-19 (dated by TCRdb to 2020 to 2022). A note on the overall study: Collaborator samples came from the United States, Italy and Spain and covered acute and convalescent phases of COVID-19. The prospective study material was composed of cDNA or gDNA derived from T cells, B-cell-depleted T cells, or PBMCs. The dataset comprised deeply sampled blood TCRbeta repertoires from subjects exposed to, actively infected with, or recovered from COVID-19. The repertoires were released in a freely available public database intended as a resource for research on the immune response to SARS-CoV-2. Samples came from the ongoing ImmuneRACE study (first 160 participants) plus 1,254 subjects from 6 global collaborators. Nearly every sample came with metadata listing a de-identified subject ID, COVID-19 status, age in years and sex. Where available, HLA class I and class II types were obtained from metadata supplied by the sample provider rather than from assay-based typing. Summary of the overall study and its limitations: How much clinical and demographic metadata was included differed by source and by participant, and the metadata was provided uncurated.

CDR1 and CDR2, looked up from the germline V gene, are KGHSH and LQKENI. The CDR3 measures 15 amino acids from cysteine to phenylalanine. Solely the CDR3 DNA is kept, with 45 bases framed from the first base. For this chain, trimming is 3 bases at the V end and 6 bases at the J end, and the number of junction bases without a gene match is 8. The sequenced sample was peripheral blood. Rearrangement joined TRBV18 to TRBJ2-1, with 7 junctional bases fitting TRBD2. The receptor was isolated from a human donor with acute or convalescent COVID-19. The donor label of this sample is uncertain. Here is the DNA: TGTGCCAGCTCACCGGGTCTAGCGGAAGTCAATGAGCAGTTCTTC. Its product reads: CASSPGLAEVNEQFF.